Listed here is a single TCR beta chain. This sample stems from a study of blood T cell repertoires in COVID-19. Original processing notes: Amplification with reference gene primers provided the estimates of nucleated cell counts. Data came from immunoSEQ multiplex PCR; TCRdb stores just in-frame clones and leaves some out. That table is the source of V, J and clone size, and D and trimming were worked out from the DNA. The data contain 200,000 to 250,000 clones, approximately 90% of them singletons. The TCR sequence derives from a woman in her twenties or thirties who had recovered from COVID-19. Sequenced material: PBMCs or T cells enriched from blood (not recorded which).

CDR3 sequence reads: CASSPTGGGARGYTF. The CDR3 DNA is TGTGCCAGCTCACCGACGGGAGGGGGGGCGCGTGGCTACACCTTC. This sequence joins TRBV18 and TRBJ1-2, with a possible D match to TRBD1 (6 bases). The V end lost 3 bases, the J end lost 7 bases, and 18 bases lay between the germline ends. Looked up from germline, CDR1 is KGHSH and CDR2 is LQKENI. This CDR3 comprises 15 residues.